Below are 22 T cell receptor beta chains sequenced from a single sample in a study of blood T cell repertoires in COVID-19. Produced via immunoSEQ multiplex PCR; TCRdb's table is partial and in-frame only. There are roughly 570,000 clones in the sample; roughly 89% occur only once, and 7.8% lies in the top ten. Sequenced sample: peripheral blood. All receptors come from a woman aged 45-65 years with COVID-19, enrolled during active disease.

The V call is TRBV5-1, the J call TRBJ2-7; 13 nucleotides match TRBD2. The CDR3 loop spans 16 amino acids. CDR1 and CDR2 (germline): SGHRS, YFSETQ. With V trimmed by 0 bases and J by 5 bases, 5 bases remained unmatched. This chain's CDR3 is CASSLEAGTSGDEQYF. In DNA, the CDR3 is TGCGCCAGCAGCTTGGAAGCCGGGACTAGCGGGGACGAGCAGTACTTC. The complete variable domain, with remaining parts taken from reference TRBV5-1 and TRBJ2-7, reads KAGVTQTPRYLIKTRGQQVTLSCSPISGHRSVSWYQQTPGQGLQFLFEYFSETQRNKGNFPGRFSGRQFSNSRSEMNVSTLELGDSALYLCASSLEAGTSGDEQYFGPGTRLTVT.

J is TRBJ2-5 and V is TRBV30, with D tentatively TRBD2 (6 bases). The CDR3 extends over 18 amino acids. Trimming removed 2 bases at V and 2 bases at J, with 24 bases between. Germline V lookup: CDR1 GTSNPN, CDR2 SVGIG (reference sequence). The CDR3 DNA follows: TGTGCCTGGAGTTCCTTGTTTCTCTTGGGAGGAAAACAAGAGACCCAGTACTTC. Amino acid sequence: CAWSSLFLLGGKQETQYF.

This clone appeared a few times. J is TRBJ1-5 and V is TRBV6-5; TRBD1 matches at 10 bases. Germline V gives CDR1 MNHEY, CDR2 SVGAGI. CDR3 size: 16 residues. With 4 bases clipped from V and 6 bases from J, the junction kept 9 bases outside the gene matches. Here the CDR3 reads CASSSYGQGGIQPQHF. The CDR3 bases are TGTGCCAGCAGTTCCTACGGACAGGGGGGGATTCAGCCCCAGCATTTT.

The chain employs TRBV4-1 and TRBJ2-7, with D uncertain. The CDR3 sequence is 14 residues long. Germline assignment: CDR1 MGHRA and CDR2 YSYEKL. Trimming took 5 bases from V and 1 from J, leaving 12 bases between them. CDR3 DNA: TGCGCCAGCAGCTTTAACACCCAATCCTACGAGCAGTACTTC. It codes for CASSFNTQSYEQYF.

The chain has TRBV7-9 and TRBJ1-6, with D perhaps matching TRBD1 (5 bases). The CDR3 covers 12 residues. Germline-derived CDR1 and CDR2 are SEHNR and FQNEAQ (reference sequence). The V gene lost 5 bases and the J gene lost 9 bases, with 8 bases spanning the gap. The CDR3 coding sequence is TGTGCCAGCAGCGGCCAGGGTTCACCCCTCCACTTT. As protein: CASSGQGSPLHF.

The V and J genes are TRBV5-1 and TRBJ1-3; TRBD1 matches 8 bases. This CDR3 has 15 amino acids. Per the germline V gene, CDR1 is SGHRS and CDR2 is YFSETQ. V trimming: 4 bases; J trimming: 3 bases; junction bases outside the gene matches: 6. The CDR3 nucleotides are TGCGCCAGCAGCACCCCCGGACAGGGTGGAAACACCATATATTTT. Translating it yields CASSTPGQGGNTIYF.

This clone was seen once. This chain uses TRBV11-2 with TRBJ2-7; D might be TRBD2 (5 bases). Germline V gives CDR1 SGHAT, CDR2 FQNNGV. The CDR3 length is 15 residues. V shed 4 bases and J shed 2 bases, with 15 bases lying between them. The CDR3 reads CASSSARRKAYEQYF. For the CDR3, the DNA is TGTGCCAGCAGCTCGGCTCGGAGGAAAGCCTACGAGCAGTACTTC. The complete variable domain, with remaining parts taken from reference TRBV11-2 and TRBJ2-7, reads EAGVAQSPRYKIIEKRQSVAFWCNPISGHATLYWYQQILGQGPKLLIQFQNNGVVDDSQLPKDRFSAERLKGVDSTLKIQPAKLEDSAVYLCASSSARRKAYEQYFGPGTRLTVT.

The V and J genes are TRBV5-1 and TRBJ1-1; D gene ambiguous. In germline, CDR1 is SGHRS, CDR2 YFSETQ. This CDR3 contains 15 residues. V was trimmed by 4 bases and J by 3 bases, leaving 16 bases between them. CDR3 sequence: CASSPRTPSDTEAFF. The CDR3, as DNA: TGCGCCAGCAGCCCGAGAACCCCCTCGGACACTGAAGCTTTCTTT.

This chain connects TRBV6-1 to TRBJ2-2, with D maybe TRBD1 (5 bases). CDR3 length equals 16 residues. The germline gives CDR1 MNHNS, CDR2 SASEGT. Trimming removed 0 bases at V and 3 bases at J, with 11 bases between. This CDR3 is CASSEALGAHTGELFF. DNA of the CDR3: TGTGCCAGCAGTGAAGCGCTTGGGGCCCACACCGGGGAGCTGTTTTTT.

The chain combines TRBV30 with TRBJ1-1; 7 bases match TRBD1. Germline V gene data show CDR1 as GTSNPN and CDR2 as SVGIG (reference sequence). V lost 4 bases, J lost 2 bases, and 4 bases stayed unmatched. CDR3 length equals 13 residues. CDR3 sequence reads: CAWNAGGNTEAFF. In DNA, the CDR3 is TGTGCCTGGAATGCAGGGGGTAACACTGAAGCTTTCTTT.

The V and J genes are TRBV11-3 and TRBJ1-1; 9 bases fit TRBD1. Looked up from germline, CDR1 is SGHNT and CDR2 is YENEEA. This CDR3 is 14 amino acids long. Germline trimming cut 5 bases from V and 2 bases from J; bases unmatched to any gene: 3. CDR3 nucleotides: TGTGCCAGCAGCCGGACAGGGGAAAACACTGAAGCTTTCTTT. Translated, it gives CASSRTGENTEAFF.

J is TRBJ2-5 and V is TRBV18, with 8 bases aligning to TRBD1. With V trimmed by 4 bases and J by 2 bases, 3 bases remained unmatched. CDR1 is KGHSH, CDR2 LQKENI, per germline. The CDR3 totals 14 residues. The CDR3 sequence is CASSRGQDQETQYF. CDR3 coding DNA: TGTGCCAGCTCACGGGGACAGGATCAAGAGACCCAGTACTTC.

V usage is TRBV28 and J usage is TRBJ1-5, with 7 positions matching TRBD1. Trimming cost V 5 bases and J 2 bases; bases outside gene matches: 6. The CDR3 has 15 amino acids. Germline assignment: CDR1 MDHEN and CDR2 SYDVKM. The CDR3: CASSSFRGGNQPQHF. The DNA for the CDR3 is TGTGCCAGCAGTAGCTTCAGGGGGGGCAATCAGCCCCAGCATTTT.

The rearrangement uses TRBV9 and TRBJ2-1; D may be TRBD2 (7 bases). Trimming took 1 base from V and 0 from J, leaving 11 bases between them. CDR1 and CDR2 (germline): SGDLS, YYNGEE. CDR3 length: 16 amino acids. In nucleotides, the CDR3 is TGTGCCAGCAGCGTATCCGCGGGGGCCTCCTACAATGAGCAGTTCTTC. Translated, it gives CASSVSAGASYNEQFF.

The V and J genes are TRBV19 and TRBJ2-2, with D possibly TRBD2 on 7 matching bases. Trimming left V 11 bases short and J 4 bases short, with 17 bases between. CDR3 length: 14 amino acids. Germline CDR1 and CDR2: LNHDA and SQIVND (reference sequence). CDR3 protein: CAPTRGGPTGELFF. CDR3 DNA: TGTGCCCCGACTCGCGGGGGCCCCACCGGGGAGCTGTTTTTT. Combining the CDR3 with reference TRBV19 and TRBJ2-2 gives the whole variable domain DGGITQSPKYLFRKEGQNVTLSCEQNLNHDAMYWYRQDPGQGLRLIYYSQIVNDFQKGDIAEGYSVSREKKESFPLTVTSAQKNPTAFYLCAPTRGGPTGELFFGEGSRLTVL.

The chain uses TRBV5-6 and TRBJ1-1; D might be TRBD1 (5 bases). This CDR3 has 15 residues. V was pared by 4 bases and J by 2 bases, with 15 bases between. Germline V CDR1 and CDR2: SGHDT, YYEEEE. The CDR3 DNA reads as TGTGCCAGCAGCCCAAACAGGTTGTATAACACTGAAGCTTTCTTT. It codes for CASSPNRLYNTEAFF.

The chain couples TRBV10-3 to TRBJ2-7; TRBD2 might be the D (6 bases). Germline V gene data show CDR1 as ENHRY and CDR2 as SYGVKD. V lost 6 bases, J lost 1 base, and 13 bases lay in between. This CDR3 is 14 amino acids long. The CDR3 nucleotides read TGTGCCATCAGCTCCTCGGGGGTTTCCTACGAGCAGTACTTC. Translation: CAISSSGVSYEQYF.

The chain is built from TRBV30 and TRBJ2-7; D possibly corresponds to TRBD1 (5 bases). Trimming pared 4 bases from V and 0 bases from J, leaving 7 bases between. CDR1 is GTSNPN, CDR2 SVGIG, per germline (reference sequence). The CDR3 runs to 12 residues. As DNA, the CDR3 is TGTGCCTGGACAGGGAACTCCTACGAGCAGTACTTC. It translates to CAWTGNSYEQYF. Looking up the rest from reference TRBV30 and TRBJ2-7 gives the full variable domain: SQTIHQWPATLVQPVGSPLSLECTVEGTSNPNLYWYRQAAGRGLQLLFYSVGIGQISSEVPQNLSASRPQDRQFILSSKKLLLSDSGFYLCAWTGNSYEQYFGPGTRLTVT.

The CDR3 DNA is TGTGCCAGCAGCGCCCAAGACGCGCCCGGGGAAAAACTGTTTTTT. It is translated as CASSAQDAPGEKLFF. This chain uses TRBV9 with TRBJ1-4; D remains unclear. V lost 3 bases, J lost 8 bases, and 17 bases lay in between. The CDR3 runs 15 residues. CDR1 is SGDLS and CDR2 is YYNGEE in the germline V gene.

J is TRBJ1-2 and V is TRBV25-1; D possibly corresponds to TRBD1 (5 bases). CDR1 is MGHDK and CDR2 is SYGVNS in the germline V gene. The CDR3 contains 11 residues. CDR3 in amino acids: CVAGPEDGYTF. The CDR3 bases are TGTGTTGCGGGGCCGGAGGATGGCTACACCTTC.

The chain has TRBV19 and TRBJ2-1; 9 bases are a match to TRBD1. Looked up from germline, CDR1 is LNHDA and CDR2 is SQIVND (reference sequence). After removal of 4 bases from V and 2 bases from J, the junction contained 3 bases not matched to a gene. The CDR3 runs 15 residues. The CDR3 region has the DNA TGTGCCAGTAGTACACGGACAGGGGCCTACAATGAGCAGTTCTTC. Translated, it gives CASSTRTGAYNEQFF.

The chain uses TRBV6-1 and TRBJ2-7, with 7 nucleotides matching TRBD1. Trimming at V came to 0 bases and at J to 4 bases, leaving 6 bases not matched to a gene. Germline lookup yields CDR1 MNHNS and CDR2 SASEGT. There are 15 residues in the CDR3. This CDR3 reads CASSEARDSIYEQYF. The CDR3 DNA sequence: TGTGCCAGCAGTGAAGCCAGGGACAGTATTTACGAGCAGTACTTC.